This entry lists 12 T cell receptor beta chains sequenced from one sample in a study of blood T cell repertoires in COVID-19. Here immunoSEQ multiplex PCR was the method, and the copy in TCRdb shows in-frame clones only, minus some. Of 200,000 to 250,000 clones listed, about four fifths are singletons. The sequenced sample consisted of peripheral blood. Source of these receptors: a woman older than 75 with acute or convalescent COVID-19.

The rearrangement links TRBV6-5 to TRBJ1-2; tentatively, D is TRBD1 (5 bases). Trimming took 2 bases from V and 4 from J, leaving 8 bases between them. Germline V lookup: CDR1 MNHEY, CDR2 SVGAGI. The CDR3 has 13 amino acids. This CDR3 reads CASSYQGLYGYTF. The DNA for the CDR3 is TGTGCCAGCAGTTACCAGGGTCTCTATGGCTACACCTTC.

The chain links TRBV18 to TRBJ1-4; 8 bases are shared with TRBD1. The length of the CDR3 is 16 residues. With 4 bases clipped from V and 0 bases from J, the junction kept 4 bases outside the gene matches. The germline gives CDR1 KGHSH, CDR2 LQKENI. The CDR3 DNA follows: TGTGCCAGCTCACTAGACAGGGGCACAACTAATGAAAAACTGTTTTTT. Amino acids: CASSLDRGTTNEKLFF.

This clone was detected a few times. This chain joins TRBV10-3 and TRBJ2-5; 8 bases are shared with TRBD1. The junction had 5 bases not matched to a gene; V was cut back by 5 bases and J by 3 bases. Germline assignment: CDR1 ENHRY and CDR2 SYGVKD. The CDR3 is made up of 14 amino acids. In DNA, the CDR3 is TGTGCCATCAGTAGACAGGGGCCCAAAGAGACCCAGTACTTC. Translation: CAISRQGPKETQYF.

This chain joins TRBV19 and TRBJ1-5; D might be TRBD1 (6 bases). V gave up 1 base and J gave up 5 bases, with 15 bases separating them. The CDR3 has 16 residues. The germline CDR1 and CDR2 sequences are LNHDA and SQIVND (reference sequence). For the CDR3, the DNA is TGTGCCAGTAGTATAGGTGGAGGGGGGAGGGATCAGCCCCAGCATTTT. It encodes CASSIGGGGRDQPQHF.

CDR3: CARQNDRISTDTQYF. In nucleotides, the CDR3 is TGTGCCAGGCAAAACGACAGGATCAGCACAGATACGCAGTATTTT. This chain connects TRBV28 to TRBJ2-3; tentatively, D is TRBD1 (6 bases). CDR1 is MDHEN and CDR2 is SYDVKM in the germline V gene. V lost 9 bases, J lost 0 bases, and 16 bases lay in between. This CDR3 has 15 amino acids. The full variable domain, in which reference TRBV28 and TRBJ2-3 provide the parts outside the CDR3, is DVKVTQSSRYLVKRTGEKVFLECVQDMDHENMFWYRQDPGLGLRLIYFSYDVKMKEKGDIPEGYSVSREKKERFSLILESASTNQTSMYLCARQNDRISTDTQYFGPGTRLTVL.

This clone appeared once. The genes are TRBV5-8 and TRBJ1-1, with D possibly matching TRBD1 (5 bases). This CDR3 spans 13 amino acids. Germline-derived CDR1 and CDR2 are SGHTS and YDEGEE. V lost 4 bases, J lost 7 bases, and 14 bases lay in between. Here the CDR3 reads CASSRGTRYEAFF. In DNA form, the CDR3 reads TGTGCCAGCAGCAGAGGGACTCGATATGAAGCTTTCTTT.

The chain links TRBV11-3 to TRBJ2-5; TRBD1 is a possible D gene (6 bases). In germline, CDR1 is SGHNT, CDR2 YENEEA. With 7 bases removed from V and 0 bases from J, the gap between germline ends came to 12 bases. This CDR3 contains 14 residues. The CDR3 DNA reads TGTGCCAGCACCAAAGGGGGTTACCAAGAGACCCAGTACTTC. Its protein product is CASTKGGYQETQYF.

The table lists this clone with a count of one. The CDR3 spells CASRDSGGATDTQYF. As DNA, the CDR3 is TGTGCCAGCAGGGATAGCGGGGGGGCCACAGATACGCAGTATTTT. This chain connects TRBV11-3 to TRBJ2-3; TRBD2 matches 11 bases. CDR1 and CDR2 from the germline V gene are SGHNT and YENEEA. The CDR3 totals 15 residues. With 6 bases clipped from V and 2 bases from J, the junction kept 4 bases outside the gene matches. Filled out from reference TRBV11-3 and TRBJ2-3, the complete variable domain reads EAGVVQSPRYKIIEKKQPVAFWCNPISGHNTLYWYLQNLGQGPELLIRYENEEAVDDSQLPKDRFSAERLKGVDSTLKIQPAELGDSAVYLCASRDSGGATDTQYFGPGTRLTVL.

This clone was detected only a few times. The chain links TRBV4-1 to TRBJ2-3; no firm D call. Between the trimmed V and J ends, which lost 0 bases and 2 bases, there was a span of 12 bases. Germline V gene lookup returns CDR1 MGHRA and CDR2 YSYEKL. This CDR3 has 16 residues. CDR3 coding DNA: TGCGCCAGCAGCCAAGATTTTGGAGACTCCACAGATACGCAGTATTTT. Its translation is CASSQDFGDSTDTQYF.

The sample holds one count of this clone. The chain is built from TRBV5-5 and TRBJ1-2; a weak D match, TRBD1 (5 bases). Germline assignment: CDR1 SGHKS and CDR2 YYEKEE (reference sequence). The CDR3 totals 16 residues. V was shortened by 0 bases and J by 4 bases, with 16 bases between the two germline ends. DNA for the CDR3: TGTGCCAGCAGCTTGGTTGGTGATGGGGCCGGCTATGGCTACACCTTC. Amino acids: CASSLVGDGAGYGYTF.

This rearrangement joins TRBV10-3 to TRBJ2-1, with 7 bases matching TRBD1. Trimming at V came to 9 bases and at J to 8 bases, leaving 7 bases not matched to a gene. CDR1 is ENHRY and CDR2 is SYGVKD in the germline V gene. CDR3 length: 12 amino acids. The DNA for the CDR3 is TGTGCCATACAGGGGACCCCCGATGAGCAGTTCTTC. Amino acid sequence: CAIQGTPDEQFF.

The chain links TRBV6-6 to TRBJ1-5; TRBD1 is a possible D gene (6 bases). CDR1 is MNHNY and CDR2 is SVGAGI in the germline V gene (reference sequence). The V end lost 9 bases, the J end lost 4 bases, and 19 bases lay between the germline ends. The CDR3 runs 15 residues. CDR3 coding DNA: TGTGCCAGTTCCGCACCCGGGACACAAAATCAGCCCCAGCATTTT. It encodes CASSAPGTQNQPQHF.